This T cell receptor (beta chain) came from a study of early T cells in non-severe SARS-CoV-2 infection. Looking at the study overall: From unsorted whole blood, bulk RNA was sequenced, and the chains remained unpaired.

Ten or more counts support this clonotype. Individual cDNA molecules each received unique molecular identifiers attached to them. TCRdb ran MiXCR on the 5' RACE reads and lists one entry per CDR3 protein. The sample includes 50,000 to 65,000 distinct CDR3 sequences, roughly 7.6% seen only once; the top ten take roughly a tenth. This receptor was obtained from an adult who was a healthcare worker with PCR-confirmed SARS-CoV-2 infection or an uninfected control (not recorded which). Sequenced material: whole blood, taken at baseline.

CDR3 loop: CSARDSLALADTQYF. CDR3 sequence (DNA): TGCAGTGCTAGAGATTCGCTAGCGCTCGCAGATACGCAGTATTTT. V is TRBV20-1 and J is TRBJ2-3; D possibly corresponds to TRBD2 (6 bases). CDR3 length equals 15 residues. V was shortened by 0 bases and J by 4 bases, with 14 bases between the two germline ends. Germline CDR1 is DFQATT and CDR2 is SNEGSKA (reference sequence).